The T cell receptor (beta chain) under discussion was sequenced for a study of regulatory T cells in long-lasting Graves disease. Time point noted: newly diagnosed GD, antithyroid drugs for less than 3 months. Scientists built the TCR library using RNA that was extracted from PBMCs. This clonotype showed up just a few times. One base away lies a much larger clone, so this may be a sequencing read error. This CDR3 comprises 12 residues. Germline CDR1 SNHLY, CDR2 FYNNEI. With iRepertoire HTBI primers and Arm-PCR of CDR3 regions, TCR beta libraries were built. MiXCR was run by TCRdb on the multiplex PCR reads, yielding one entry per CDR3 protein. The table records under 250,000 distinct CDR3 sequences, approximately 19% of them present only once. Separately, the same data were catalogued under a study of T cells in Graves' hyperthyroidism and ophthalmopathy.

The chain combines TRBV2 with TRBJ2-5; 8 nucleotides match TRBD1. The specimen was peripheral blood mononuclear cells (PBMCs), collected at new diagnosis, from a patient treated with antithyroid drugs. The TCR comes from a woman aged 25 to 39 with Graves disease. The CDR3, as DNA: TGTGCCAGCTTGGGACAGGAAGAGACCCAGCACTTC. Amino acids: CASLGQEETQHF.